The clone carrying this T cell receptor beta chain came up many times. This sample was taken from a study of T cells after posttransplantation cyclophosphamide. Profiled with immunoSEQ multiplex PCR; TCRdb holds only in-frame clones, not every one. The table lists 36,000 or so clones, with no singletons. Trimming removed 7 bases at V and 0 bases at J, with 16 bases between. This CDR3 is 16 amino acids long. Germline CDR1 and CDR2: LNHDA and SQIVND (reference sequence). Sequencing was carried out using PBMCs. The receptor was isolated from a girl between 10 and 17 years old in good health, CMV-negative, and a related stem cell transplant donor. The rearrangement uses TRBV19 and TRBJ2-4; possibly TRBD1 for D (5 bases). As DNA, the CDR3 is TGTGCCAGTAAACAGGACGGTAGCCTAGCCAAAAACATTCAGTACTTC. Amino acid sequence: CASKQDGSLAKNIQYF.